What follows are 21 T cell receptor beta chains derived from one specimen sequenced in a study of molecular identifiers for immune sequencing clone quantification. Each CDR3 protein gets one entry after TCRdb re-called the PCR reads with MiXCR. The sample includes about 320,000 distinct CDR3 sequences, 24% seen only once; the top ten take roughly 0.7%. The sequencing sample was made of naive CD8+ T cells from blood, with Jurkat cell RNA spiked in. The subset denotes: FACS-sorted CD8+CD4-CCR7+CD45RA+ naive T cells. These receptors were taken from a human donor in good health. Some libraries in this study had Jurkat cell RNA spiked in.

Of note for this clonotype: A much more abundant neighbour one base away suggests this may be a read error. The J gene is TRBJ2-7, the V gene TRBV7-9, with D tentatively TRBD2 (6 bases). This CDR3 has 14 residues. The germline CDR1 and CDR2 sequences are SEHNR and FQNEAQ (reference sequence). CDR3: CASSRPGRLEERYF. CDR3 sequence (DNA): TGTGCCAGCAGCCGCCCGGGGAGGTTGGAGGAGCGGTACTTC. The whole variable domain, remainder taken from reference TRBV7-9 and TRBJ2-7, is DTGVSQNPRHKITKRGQNVTFRCDPISEHNRLYWYRQTLGQGPEFLTYFQNEAQLEKSRLLSDRFSAERPKGSFSTLEIQRTEQGDSAMYLCASSRPGRLEERYFGPGTRLTVT.

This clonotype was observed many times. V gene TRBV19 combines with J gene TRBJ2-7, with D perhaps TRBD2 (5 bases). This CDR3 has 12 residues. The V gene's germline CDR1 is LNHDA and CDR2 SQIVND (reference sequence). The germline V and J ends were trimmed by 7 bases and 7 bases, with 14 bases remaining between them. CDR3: CASIGVSGEQYF. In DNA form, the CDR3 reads TGTGCCAGTATCGGGGTCTCGGGGGAGCAGTACTTC.

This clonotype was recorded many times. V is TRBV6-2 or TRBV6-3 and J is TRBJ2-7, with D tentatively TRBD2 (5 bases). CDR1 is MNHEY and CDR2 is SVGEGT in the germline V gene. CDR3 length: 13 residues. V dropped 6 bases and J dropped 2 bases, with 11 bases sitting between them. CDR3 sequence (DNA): TGTGCCAGCAGCCCGACCGGGGCCTACGAGCAGTACTTC. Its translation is CASSPTGAYEQYF.

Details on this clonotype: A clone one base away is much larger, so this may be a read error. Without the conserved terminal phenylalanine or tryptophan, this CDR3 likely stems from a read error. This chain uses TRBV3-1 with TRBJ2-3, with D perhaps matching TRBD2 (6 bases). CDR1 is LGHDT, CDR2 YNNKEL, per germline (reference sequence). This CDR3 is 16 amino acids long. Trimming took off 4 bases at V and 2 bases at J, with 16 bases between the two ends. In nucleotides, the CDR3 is TGTGCCAGCAGCCCGTACCGGGACTGGACCACAGATACGCAGTATCTT. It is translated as CASSPYRDWTTDTQYL.

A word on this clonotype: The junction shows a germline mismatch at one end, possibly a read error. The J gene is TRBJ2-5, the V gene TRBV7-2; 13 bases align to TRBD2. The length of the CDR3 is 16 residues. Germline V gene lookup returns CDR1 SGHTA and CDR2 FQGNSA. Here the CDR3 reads CASSLWTSGGQETQDF. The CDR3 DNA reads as TGTGCCAGCAGCTTGTGGACTAGCGGGGGACAAGAGACCCAGGACTTC.

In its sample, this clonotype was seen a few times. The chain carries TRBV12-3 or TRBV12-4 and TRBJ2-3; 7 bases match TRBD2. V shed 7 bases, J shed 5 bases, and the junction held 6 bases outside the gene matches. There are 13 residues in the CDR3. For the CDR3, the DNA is TGTGCCAGCACCCGGGGGGTTTTAGATACGCAGTATTTT. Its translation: CASTRGVLDTQYF.

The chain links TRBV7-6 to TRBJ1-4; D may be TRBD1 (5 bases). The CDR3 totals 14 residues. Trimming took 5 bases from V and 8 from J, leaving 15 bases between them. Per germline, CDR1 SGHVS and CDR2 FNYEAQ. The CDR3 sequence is CASSPEGRKEKLFF. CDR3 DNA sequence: TGTGCCAGCAGCCCAGAGGGGAGGAAAGAAAAACTGTTTTTT.

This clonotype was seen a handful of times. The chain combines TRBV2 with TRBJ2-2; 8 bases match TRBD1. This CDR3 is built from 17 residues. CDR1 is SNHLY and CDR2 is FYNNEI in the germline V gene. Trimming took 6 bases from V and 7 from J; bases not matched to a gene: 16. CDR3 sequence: CASRGDRGRLNDGELFF. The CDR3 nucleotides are TGTGCCAGCAGGGGAGACAGGGGCCGCCTTAACGACGGGGAGCTGTTTTTT.

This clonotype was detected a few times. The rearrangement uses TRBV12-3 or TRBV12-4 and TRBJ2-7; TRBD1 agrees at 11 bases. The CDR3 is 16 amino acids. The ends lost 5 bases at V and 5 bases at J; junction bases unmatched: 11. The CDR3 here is CASSHPPGQGVDEQYF. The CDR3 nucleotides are TGTGCCAGCAGTCACCCCCCGGGACAGGGGGTCGACGAGCAGTACTTC.

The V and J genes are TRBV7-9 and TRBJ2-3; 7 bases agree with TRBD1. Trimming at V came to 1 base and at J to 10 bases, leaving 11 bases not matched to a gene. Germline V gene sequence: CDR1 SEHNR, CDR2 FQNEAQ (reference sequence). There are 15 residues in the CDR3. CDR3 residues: CASSLGGQALAPQYF. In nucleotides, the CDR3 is TGTGCCAGCAGCTTAGGTGGACAGGCCCTAGCCCCGCAGTATTTT.

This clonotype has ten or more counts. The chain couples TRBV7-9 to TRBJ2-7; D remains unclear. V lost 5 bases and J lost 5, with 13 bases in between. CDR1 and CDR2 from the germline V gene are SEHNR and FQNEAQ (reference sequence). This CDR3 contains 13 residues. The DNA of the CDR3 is TGTGCCAGCAGCCCATCAATAGGGAACGAGCAGTACTTC. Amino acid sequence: CASSPSIGNEQYF.

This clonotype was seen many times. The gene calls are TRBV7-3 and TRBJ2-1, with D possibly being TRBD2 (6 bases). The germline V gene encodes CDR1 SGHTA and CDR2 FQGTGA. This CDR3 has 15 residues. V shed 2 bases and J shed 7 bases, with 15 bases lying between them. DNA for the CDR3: TGTGCCAGCAGCTTATGGTCCGGGAGCGGTAATGAGCAGTTCTTC. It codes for CASSLWSGSGNEQFF.

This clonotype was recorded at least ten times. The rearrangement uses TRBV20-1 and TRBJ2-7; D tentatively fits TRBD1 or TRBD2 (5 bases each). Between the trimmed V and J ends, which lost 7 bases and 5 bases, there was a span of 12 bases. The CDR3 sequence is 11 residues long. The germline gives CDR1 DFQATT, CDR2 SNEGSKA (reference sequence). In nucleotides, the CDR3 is TGCAGTGTTCCCAGGGAGAACGAGCAGTACTTC. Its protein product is CSVPRENEQYF.

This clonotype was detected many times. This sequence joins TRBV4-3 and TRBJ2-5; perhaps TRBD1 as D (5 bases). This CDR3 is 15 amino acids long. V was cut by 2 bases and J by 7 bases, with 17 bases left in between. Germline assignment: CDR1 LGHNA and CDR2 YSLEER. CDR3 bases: TGCGCCAGCAGCCAATTACAGGCCGGACCAGGGACCCAGTACTTC. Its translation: CASSQLQAGPGTQYF.

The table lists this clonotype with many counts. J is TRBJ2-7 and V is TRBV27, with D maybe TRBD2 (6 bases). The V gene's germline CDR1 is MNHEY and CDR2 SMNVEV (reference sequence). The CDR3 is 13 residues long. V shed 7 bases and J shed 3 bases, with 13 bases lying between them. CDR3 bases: TGTGCCAGCAACGCCCGGGGGAACTACGAGCAGTACTTC. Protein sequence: CASNARGNYEQYF.

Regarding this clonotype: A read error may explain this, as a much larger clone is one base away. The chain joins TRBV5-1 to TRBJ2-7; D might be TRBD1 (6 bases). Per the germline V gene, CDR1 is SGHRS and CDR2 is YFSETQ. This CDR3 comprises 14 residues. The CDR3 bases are TGCGCCAGCAGCTTGGCACAGGGAATCTACGGGCAGTACTTC. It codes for CASSLAQGIYGQYF.

In DNA form, the CDR3 reads TGTGCCAGCAGTGAATACGGGACAGGGGTGGGTAGCAATCAGCCCCAGCATTTT. Its protein product is CASSEYGTGVGSNQPQHF. V and J are TRBV6-1 and TRBJ1-5, with 10 positions matching TRBD1. The J segment lost 0 bases and the V segment lost 2 bases, leaving 7 bases of the junction unmatched. CDR3 size: 18 residues. Per the germline V gene, CDR1 is MNHNS and CDR2 is SASEGT.

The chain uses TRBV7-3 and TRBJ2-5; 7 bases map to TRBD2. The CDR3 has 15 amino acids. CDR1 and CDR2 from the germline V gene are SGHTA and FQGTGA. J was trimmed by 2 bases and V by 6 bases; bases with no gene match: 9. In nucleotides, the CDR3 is TGTGCCAGCAGGCTAAGAGGACTAGAACAAGAGACCCAGTACTTC. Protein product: CASRLRGLEQETQYF.

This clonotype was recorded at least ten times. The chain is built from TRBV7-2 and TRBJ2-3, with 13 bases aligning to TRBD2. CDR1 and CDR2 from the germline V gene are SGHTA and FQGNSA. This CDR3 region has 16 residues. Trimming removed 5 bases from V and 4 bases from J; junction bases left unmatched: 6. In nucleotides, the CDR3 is TGTGCCAGCAGCCGCCCGACTAGCGGGAGGTCAGATACGCAGTATTTT. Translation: CASSRPTSGRSDTQYF.

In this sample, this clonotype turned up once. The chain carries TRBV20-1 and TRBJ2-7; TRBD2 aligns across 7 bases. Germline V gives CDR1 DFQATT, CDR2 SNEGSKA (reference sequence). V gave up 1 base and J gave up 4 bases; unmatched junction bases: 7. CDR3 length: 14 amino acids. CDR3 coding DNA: TGCAGTGCTAGAGCCCCTGGCGGGAGTTACGAGCAGTACTTC. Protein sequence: CSARAPGGSYEQYF.

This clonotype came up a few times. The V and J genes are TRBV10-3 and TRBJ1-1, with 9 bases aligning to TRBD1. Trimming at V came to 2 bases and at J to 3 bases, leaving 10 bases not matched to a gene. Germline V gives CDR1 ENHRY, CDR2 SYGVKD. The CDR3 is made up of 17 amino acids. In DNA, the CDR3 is TGTGCCATCAGTGAGCCGAACGTCGACAGGGGGGACACTGAAGCTTTCTTT. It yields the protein CAISEPNVDRGDTEAFF.